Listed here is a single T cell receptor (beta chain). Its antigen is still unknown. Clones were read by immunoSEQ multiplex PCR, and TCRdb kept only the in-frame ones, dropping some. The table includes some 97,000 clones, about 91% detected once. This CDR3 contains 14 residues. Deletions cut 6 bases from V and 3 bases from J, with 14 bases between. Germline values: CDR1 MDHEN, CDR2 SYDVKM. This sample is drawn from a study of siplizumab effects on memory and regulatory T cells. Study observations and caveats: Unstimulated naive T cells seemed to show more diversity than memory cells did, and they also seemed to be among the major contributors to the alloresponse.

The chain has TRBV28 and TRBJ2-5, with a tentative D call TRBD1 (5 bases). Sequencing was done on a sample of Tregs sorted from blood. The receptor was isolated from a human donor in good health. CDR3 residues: CASSKITGEETQYF. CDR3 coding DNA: TGTGCCAGCAGCAAAATTACAGGTGAAGAGACCCAGTACTTC.